This T cell receptor beta chain was found in a study of T cell changes during pregnancy in multiple sclerosis. Sequencing used immunoSEQ multiplex PCR; TCRdb keeps in-frame clones, though not all of them. The sample lists 65,000 to 75,000 clones; roughly 92% were seen once. CDR3 length: 15 amino acids. Germline values: CDR1 SGHTA, CDR2 FQGNSA. V was shortened by 0 bases and J by 0 bases, with 9 bases between the two germline ends. This specimen consisted of peripheral blood, obtained in the second trimester of pregnancy. This chain connects TRBV7-2 to TRBJ2-7, with unresolved D. This sequence was found in a female donor with multiple sclerosis, enrolled in a pregnancy study. This chain's CDR3 is CASSLALLSSYEQYF. In nucleotides, the CDR3 is TGTGCCAGCAGCTTAGCGCTCCTGAGCTCCTACGAGCAGTACTTC.